The rows below give T cell receptor beta chains drawn from one sample of a study of Ad26.COV2.S vaccination and SARS-CoV-2 variants. The method was immunoSEQ multiplex PCR; TCRdb's version includes in-frame clones alone and lacks a portion of them. The profile covers just over 350,000 clones, with 85% appearing a single time and about 3.3% taken by the ten largest. This specimen consisted of peripheral blood, obtained in a trial of Ad26.COV2.S vaccine versus placebo. The receptor set was obtained from a person between 18 and 60 years old who received the Ad26.COV2.S COVID-19 vaccine or a placebo. CDR3s include the opening cysteine and the closing phenylalanine or tryptophan. Fields, in order: J gene, V gene, D gene, clone size, CDR3 protein, CDR3 DNA. The D gene is left open where the match is weak. Part of the rows lack a size; the others show once, few, many or a class for expanded clones.

TRBJ2-1,TRBV27,NA,NA,CASSSPRGIRVDEQFF,TGTGCCAGCAGTTCTCCCAGGGGCATTAGGGTCGATGAGCAGTTCTTC
TRBJ2-3,TRBV19,NA,NA,CASSMALGADTQYF,TGTGCCAGTAGTATGGCGCTAGGAGCAGATACGCAGTATTTT
TRBJ2-7,TRBV2,NA,NA,CASRPTAGTSYEQYF,TGTGCCAGCAGACCCACGGCAGGGACCTCCTACGAGCAGTACTTC
TRBJ2-3,TRBV5-1,NA,once,CASSTADPGTDTQYF,TGCGCCAGCAGCACCGCGGACCCTGGGACAGATACGCAGTATTTT
TRBJ1-6,TRBV6-5,TRBD1,once,CASRAEQGKGSPLHF,TGTGCCAGCAGGGCCGAACAGGGGAAGGGGTCACCCCTCCACTTT
TRBJ2-4,TRBV5-1,NA,NA,CASSSDAQVAKNIQYF,TGCGCCAGCAGCTCTGACGCTCAGGTAGCCAAAAACATTCAGTACTTC
TRBJ1-4,TRBV18,NA,NA,CASSPLGGARGEKLFF,TGTGCCAGCTCACCACTGGGGGGTGCTCGAGGTGAAAAACTGTTTTTT
TRBJ2-3,TRBV7-2,NA,NA,CASSYPGQGLADTQYF,TGTGCCAGCAGCTACCCGGGACAGGGACTAGCAGATACGCAGTATTTT
TRBJ1-2,TRBV9,NA,NA,CASSALNPGFNGYTF,TGTGCCAGCAGCGCCTTGAACCCGGGGTTTAATGGCTACACCTTC
TRBJ2-7,TRBV12-3/TRBV12-4,TRBD2,NA,CASSFAGEGQYF,TGTGCCAGCAGTTTCGCGGGGGAGGGTCAGTACTTC
TRBJ2-3,TRBV6-5,NA,NA,CASSDRGHGGDTQYF,TGTGCCAGCAGCGATCGGGGGCACGGGGGGGATACGCAGTATTTT
TRBJ1-2,TRBV2,NA,NA,CASSEGLGGGYTF,TGTGCCAGCAGTGAGGGGCTGGGGGGTGGCTACACCTTC
TRBJ2-1,TRBV2,TRBD2,NA,CASSTSGSIYEQFF,TGTGCCAGCAGCACTAGCGGGAGTATCTATGAGCAGTTCTTC
TRBJ2-7,TRBV5-1,TRBD2,NA,CASSLWTSGRGPSYEQYF,TGCGCCAGCAGCCTCTGGACTAGCGGGAGGGGGCCCTCCTACGAGCAGTACTTC
TRBJ2-4,TRBV6-2/TRBV6-3,NA,NA,CASSSQLAKNIQYF,TGTGCCAGCAGTTCCCAATTAGCCAAAAACATTCAGTACTTC
TRBJ2-3,TRBV5-4,TRBD2,NA,CASSRMVAGGGTDTQYF,TGTGCCAGCAGCAGAATGGTAGCGGGGGGCGGGACAGATACGCAGTATTTT
TRBJ2-3,TRBV19,NA,NA,CASGGRGGSPNTDTQYF,TGTGCCAGTGGGGGGCGCGGAGGATCCCCCAACACAGATACGCAGTATTTT
TRBJ2-1,TRBV19,TRBD2,NA,CASSIGAGGDNEQFF,TGTGCCAGTAGTATCGGAGCGGGAGGGGATAATGAGCAGTTCTTC
TRBJ2-7,TRBV19,NA,NA,CASSPGQGRDEQYF,TGTGCCAGTAGCCCAGGGCAGGGGCGGGACGAGCAGTACTTC
TRBJ2-3,TRBV5-1,TRBD2,NA,CASSRGASGFSTDTQYF,TGCGCCAGCAGCCGTGGGGCTAGCGGGTTTAGCACAGATACGCAGTATTTT
TRBJ2-1,TRBV11-3,NA,NA,CASSLSGDEQFF,TGTGCCAGCAGCTTAAGCGGCGATGAGCAGTTCTTC
TRBJ2-5,TRBV18,NA,NA,CASSLSGTKETQYF,TGTGCCAGCTCACTATCCGGGACGAAAGAGACCCAGTACTTC